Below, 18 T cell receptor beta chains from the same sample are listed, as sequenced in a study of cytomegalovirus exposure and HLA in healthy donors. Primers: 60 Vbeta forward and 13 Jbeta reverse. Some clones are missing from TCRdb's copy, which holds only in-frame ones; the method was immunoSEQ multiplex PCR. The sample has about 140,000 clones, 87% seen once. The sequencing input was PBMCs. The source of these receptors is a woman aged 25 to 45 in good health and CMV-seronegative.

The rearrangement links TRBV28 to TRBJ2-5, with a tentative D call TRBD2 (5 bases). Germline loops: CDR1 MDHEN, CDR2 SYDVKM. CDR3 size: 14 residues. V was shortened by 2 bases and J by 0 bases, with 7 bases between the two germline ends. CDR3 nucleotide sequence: TGTGCCAGCAGTTTAACTAGAAACCAAGAGACCCAGTACTTC. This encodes CASSLTRNQETQYF. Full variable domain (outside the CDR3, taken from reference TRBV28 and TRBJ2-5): DVKVTQSSRYLVKRTGEKVFLECVQDMDHENMFWYRQDPGLGLRLIYFSYDVKMKEKGDIPEGYSVSREKKERFSLILESASTNQTSMYLCASSLTRNQETQYFGPGTRLLVL.

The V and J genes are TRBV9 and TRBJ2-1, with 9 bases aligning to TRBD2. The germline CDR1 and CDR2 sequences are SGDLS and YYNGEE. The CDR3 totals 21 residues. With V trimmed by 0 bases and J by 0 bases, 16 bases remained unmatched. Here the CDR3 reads CASSVAWREGLSHSSYNEQFF. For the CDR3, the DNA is TGTGCCAGCAGCGTAGCTTGGCGGGAGGGCCTATCGCATAGCTCCTACAATGAGCAGTTCTTC. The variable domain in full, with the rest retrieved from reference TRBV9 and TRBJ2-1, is DSGVTQTPKHLITATGQRVTLRCSPRSGDLSVYWYQQSLDQGLQFLIQYYNGEERAKGNILERFSAQQFPDLHSELNLSSLELGDSALYFCASSVAWREGLSHSSYNEQFFGPGTRLTVL.

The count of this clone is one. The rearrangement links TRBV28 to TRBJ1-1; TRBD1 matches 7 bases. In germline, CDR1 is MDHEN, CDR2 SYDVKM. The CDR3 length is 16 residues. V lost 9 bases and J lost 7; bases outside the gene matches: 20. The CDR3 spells CASKLPRPARGVEAFF. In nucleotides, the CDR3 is TGTGCCAGTAAATTACCCCGGCCCGCCAGGGGGGTTGAAGCTTTCTTT.

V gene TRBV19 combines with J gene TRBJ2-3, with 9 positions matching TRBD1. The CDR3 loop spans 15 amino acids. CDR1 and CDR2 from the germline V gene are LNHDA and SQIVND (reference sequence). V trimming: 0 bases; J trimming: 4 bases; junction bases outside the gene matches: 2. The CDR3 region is CASSIDRTGADTQYF. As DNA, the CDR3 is TGTGCCAGTAGTATAGATAGGACAGGGGCAGATACGCAGTATTTT.

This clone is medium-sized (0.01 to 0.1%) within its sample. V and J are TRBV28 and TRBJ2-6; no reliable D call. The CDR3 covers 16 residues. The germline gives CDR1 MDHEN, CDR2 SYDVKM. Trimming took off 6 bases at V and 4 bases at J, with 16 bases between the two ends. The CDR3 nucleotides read TGTGCCAGCAGCCCCGGTCAGGTGGGCGGGGCCAACGTCCTGACTTTC. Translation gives CASSPGQVGGANVLTF.

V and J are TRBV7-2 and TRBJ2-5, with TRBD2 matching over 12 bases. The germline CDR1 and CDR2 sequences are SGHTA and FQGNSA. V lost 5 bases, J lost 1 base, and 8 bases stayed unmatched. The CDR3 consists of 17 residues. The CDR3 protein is CASSPWATSGGQETQYF. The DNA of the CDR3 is TGTGCCAGCAGCCCCTGGGCGACTAGCGGGGGCCAAGAGACCCAGTACTTC.

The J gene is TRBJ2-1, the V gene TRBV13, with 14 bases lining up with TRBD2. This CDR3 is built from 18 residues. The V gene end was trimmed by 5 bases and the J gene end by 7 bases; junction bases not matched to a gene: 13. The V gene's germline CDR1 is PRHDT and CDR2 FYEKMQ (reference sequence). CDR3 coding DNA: TGTGCCAGCAGCCCAGGACGCCAGGGACTAGCGGGAGTTAATGAGCAGTTCTTC. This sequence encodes CASSPGRQGLAGVNEQFF.

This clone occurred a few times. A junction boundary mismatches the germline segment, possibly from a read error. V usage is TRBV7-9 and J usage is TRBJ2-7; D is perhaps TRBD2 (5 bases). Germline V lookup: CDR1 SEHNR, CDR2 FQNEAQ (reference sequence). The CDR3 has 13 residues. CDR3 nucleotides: TGCGCCAGCAGCCGGGAAAGTATGCACGAGCAGTACTTC. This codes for CASSRESMHEQYF.

The CDR3, as DNA: TGTGCCAGCAGCTTTCGACAGGGGGTCCCCGGGGAGCTGTTTTTT. This translates into CASSFRQGVPGELFF. V is TRBV5-6 and J is TRBJ2-2; 9 nucleotides agree with TRBD1. CDR1 is SGHDT and CDR2 is YYEEEE in the germline V gene. The CDR3 is 15 residues long. V shed 2 bases and J 6 bases; nucleotides not matched to a gene: 5.

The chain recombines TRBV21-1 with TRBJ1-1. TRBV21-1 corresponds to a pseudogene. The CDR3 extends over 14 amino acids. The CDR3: CASSKGEEGLEAFF. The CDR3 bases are TGTGCCAGCAGCAAAGGAGAGGAAGGCCTTGAAGCTTTCTTT.

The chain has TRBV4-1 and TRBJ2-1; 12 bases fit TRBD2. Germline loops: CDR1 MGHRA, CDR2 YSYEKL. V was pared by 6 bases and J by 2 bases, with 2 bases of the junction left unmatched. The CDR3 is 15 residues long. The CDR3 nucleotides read TGCGCCAGCAGGACTAGCGGGGGACCCTACAATGAGCAGTTCTTC. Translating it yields CASRTSGGPYNEQFF.

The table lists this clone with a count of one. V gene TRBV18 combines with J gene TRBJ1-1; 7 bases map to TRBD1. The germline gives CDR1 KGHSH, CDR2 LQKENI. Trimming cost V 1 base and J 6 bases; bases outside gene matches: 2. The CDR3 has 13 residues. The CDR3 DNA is TGTGCCAGCTCACCACAACAGGGGTCTGAAGCTTTCTTT. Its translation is CASSPQQGSEAFF. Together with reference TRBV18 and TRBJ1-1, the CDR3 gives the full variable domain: NAGVMQNPRHLVRRRGQEARLRCSPMKGHSHVYWYRQLPEEGLKFMVYLQKENIIDESGMPKERFSAEFPKEGPSILRIQQVVRGDSAAYFCASSPQQGSEAFFGQGTRLTVV.

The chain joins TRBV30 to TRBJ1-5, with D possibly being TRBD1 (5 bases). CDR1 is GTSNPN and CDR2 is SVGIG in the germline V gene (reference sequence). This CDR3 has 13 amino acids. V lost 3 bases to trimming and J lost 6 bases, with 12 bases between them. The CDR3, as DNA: TGTGCCTGGAGCGGGCTCCAGGGTCAGCCCCAGCATTTT. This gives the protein CAWSGLQGQPQHF.

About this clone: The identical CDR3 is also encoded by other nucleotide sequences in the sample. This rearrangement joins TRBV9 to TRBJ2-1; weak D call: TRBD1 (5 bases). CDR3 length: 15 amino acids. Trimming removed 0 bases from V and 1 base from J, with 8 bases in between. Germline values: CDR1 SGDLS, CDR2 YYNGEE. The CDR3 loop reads CASSVGAGSYNEQFF. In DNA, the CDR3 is TGTGCCAGCAGCGTAGGGGCAGGGTCCTACAATGAGCAGTTCTTC.

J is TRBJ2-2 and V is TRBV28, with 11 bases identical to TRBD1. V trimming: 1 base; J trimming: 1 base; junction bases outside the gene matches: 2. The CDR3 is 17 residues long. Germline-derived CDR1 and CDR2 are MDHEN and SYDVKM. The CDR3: CASSLFGTGGNTGELFF. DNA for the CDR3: TGTGCCAGCAGTTTATTTGGGACAGGGGGGAACACCGGGGAGCTGTTTTTT.

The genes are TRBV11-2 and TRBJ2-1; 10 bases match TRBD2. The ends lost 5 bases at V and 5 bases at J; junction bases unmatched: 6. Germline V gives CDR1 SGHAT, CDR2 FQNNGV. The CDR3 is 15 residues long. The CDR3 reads CASSPLAGAHNEQFF. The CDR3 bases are TGTGCCAGCAGCCCGCTAGCGGGAGCTCACAATGAGCAGTTCTTC.

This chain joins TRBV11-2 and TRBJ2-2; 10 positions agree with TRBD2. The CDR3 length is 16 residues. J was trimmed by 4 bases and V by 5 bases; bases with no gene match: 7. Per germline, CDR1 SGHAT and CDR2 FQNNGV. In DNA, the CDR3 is TGTGCCAGCAGCCCCACCTTAGCGGGGGGCACCGGGGAGCTGTTTTTT. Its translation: CASSPTLAGGTGELFF.

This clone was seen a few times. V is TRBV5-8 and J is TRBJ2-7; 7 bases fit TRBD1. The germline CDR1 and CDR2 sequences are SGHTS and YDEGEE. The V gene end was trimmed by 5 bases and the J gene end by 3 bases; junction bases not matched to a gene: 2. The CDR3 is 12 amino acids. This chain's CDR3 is CASRTGYYEQYF. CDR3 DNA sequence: TGTGCCAGCAGGACAGGGTACTACGAGCAGTACTTC.